The 18 T cell receptor beta chains in this list originate from one sample, sequenced in a study of cytomegalovirus exposure and HLA in healthy donors. Libraries were prepared by immunoSEQ multiplex PCR; TCRdb keeps only in-frame clonotypes and omits some of them. The sample includes 150,000 to 200,000 clones, more than 75% of them seen just once. Input material: PBMCs. These receptors were obtained from a man aged 25-45 years in good health and CMV-seropositive.

The chain is built from TRBV7-2 and TRBJ2-2; 8 positions agree with TRBD1. The CDR3 sequence is 16 residues long. V was clipped by 2 bases and J by 3 bases; unmatched bases: 5. CDR1 SGHTA and CDR2 FQGNSA come from the germline V gene. The CDR3 loop reads CASSLPQGAYTGELFF. The DNA of the CDR3 is TGTGCCAGCAGCTTACCTCAGGGGGCGTACACCGGGGAGCTGTTTTTT.

V is TRBV6-5 and J is TRBJ1-1; perhaps TRBD1 as D (6 bases). Germline-derived CDR1 and CDR2 are MNHEY and SVGAGI. Trimming removed 0 bases from V and 6 bases from J, with 14 bases in between. The CDR3 runs to 15 residues. As DNA, the CDR3 is TGTGCCAGCAGTTACTCGATACAGGGCGACTCTGAAGCTTTCTTT. Amino acid sequence: CASSYSIQGDSEAFF.

V and J are TRBV25-1 and TRBJ2-7, with 8 bases that match TRBD1. CDR3 length: 13 residues. The germline V gene has CDR1 MGHDK and CDR2 SYGVNS. The V and J ends lost 6 bases and 6 bases, in that order; junction bases with no gene match: 7. The CDR3 is CASRGDRPSEQYF. In nucleotides, the CDR3 is TGTGCCAGCAGGGGGGACAGGCCCAGCGAGCAGTACTTC.

This chain uses TRBV18 with TRBJ1-1; D is unclear. Germline V gene sequence: CDR1 KGHSH, CDR2 LQKENI. The CDR3 contains 14 residues. V gave up 4 bases and J gave up 4 bases, with 13 bases separating them. CDR3 amino acids: CASSQSLRPTEAFF. In DNA form, the CDR3 reads TGTGCCAGCTCACAATCCCTTAGGCCCACTGAAGCTTTCTTT. The entire variable domain, with the rest obtained from reference TRBV18 and TRBJ1-1, is as follows: NAGVMQNPRHLVRRRGQEARLRCSPMKGHSHVYWYRQLPEEGLKFMVYLQKENIIDESGMPKERFSAEFPKEGPSILRIQQVVRGDSAAYFCASSQSLRPTEAFFGQGTRLTVV.

This rearrangement joins TRBV2 to TRBJ1-6; D possibly corresponds to TRBD1 (5 bases). CDR1 and CDR2 (germline): SNHLY, FYNNEI. Trimming removed 7 bases from V and 6 bases from J, with 10 bases in between. The CDR3 covers 13 residues. The CDR3 DNA is TGTGCCAGCAATAGGGGACGTAATTCACCCCTCCACTTT. Protein: CASNRGRNSPLHF. Looking up the rest from reference TRBV2 and TRBJ1-6 gives the full variable domain: EPEVTQTPSHQVTQMGQEVILRCVPISNHLYFYWYRQILGQKVEFLVSFYNNEISEKSEIFDDQFSVERPDGSNFTLKIRSTKLEDSAMYFCASNRGRNSPLHFGNGTRLTVT.

The gene calls are TRBV4-3 and TRBJ1-1, with D unclear. The CDR3 sequence is 15 residues long. V was trimmed by 0 bases and J by 2 bases, leaving 10 bases between them. Germline CDR1 and CDR2: LGHNA and YSLEER. Here the CDR3 DNA reads TGCGCCAGCAGCCAAGATATAAATTACAACACTGAAGCTTTCTTT. Amino acid sequence: CASSQDINYNTEAFF.

This clone was found once. This chain connects TRBV6-6 to TRBJ2-1; 12 positions agree with TRBD2. Germline V lookup: CDR1 MNHNY, CDR2 SVGAGI (reference sequence). Trimming at V came to 7 bases and at J to 7 bases, leaving 8 bases not matched to a gene. This CDR3 region has 15 residues. The CDR3 DNA reads as TGTGCCAGCACCCAACCGGGACTAGCGGGTAATGAGCAGTTCTTC. Its protein is CASTQPGLAGNEQFF.

This clone was detected a few times. The chain has TRBV6-6 and TRBJ2-7; D unresolved. Germline loops: CDR1 MNHNY, CDR2 SVGAGI (reference sequence). The CDR3 runs to 12 residues. The V and J ends lost 2 bases and 6 bases respectively, with 8 bases between them. CDR3 sequence reads: CASSYASSEQYF. CDR3 coding DNA: TGTGCCAGCAGTTACGCGTCTAGCGAGCAGTACTTC.

The chain carries TRBV19 and TRBJ1-5, with D uncertain. The CDR3 spans 12 residues. The germline V and J ends were trimmed by 7 bases and 1 base, with 5 bases remaining between them. CDR1 is LNHDA, CDR2 SQIVND, per germline (reference sequence). The CDR3 DNA is TGTGCCAGTATGGGAAGCAATCAGCCCCAGCATTTT. This sequence encodes CASMGSNQPQHF.

The CDR3 DNA reads as TGCAGCGTTGAAGGTGGGGACACTACCTACGAGCAGTACTTC. Its translation: CSVEGGDTTYEQYF. The rearrangement joins TRBV29-1 to TRBJ2-7; the D gene is possibly TRBD1 (6 bases). The germline gives CDR1 SQVTM, CDR2 ANQGSEA. Trimming shortened V by 1 base and J by 2 bases, and 12 bases separated the two germline ends. The CDR3 contains 14 residues.

This chain connects TRBV28 to TRBJ1-1, with 8 bases aligning to TRBD1. Germline V CDR1 and CDR2: MDHEN, SYDVKM. V was pared by 7 bases and J by 5 bases, with 12 bases of the junction left unmatched. The CDR3 has 15 residues. The CDR3 reads CASTRHDRGSTEAFF. The CDR3 DNA sequence: TGTGCCAGCACCCGCCATGACAGGGGATCGACTGAAGCTTTCTTT.

J is TRBJ1-2 and V is TRBV6-5, with D tentatively TRBD1 (5 bases). This CDR3 is 14 amino acids long. Looked up from germline, CDR1 is MNHEY and CDR2 is SVGAGI. With 5 bases removed from V and 3 bases from J, the gap between germline ends came to 13 bases. The CDR3: CASSRTQGYYGYTF. CDR3 coding DNA: TGTGCCAGCAGTAGAACCCAGGGTTACTATGGCTACACCTTC.

The V call is TRBV10-3, the J call TRBJ1-3; possibly TRBD1 for D (5 bases). V was cut by 3 bases and J by 0 bases, with 12 bases left in between. The germline V gene encodes CDR1 ENHRY and CDR2 SYGVKD. The CDR3 contains 16 residues. DNA for the CDR3: TGTGCCATCAGTGACCCGGGACGAGGCTCTGGAAACACCATATATTTT. It codes for CAISDPGRGSGNTIYF.

This clone was counted only a few times. This sequence joins TRBV30 and TRBJ1-2, with D tentatively TRBD1 (6 bases). V lost 4 bases to trimming and J lost 3 bases, with 24 bases between them. Germline-derived CDR1 and CDR2 are GTSNPN and SVGIG (reference sequence). The CDR3 is made up of 17 amino acids. CDR3 nucleotide sequence: TGTGCCTGGACAAGACTCCCCGCCCCAGGGGAACACTATGGCTACACCTTC. Translation: CAWTRLPAPGEHYGYTF.

This rearrangement joins TRBV6-5 to TRBJ2-2; possibly TRBD1 for D (6 bases). Germline values: CDR1 MNHEY, CDR2 SVGAGI. CDR3 length equals 14 residues. The V gene lost 6 bases and the J gene lost 1 base, with 9 bases spanning the gap. The CDR3 region is CASSYRENTGELFF. The CDR3 DNA is TGTGCCAGCAGCTACAGGGAGAACACCGGGGAGCTGTTTTTT.

This chain links TRBV2 with TRBJ2-1; weak D call: TRBD2 (6 bases). The CDR3 extends over 15 amino acids. Trimming took 3 bases from V and 4 from J, leaving 13 bases between them. The germline CDR1 and CDR2 sequences are SNHLY and FYNNEI. The CDR3 spells CASSDAGAGYNEQFF. In DNA, the CDR3 is TGTGCCAGCAGTGACGCTGGGGCGGGGTACAATGAGCAGTTCTTC.

This clone has a single count. The junction departs from the called germline gene at one end, perhaps through a read error. The chain employs TRBV7-7 and TRBJ2-1; the match to TRBD2 covers 15 bases. This CDR3 is built from 16 residues. Germline CDR1 and CDR2: SSHAT and FNYEAQ (reference sequence). DNA of the CDR3: TGTGCTAGCAGCTCGGGACTAGCGGGAGGATCGAATGAGCAGTTCTTC. It translates to CASSSGLAGGSNEQFF.

This sequence joins TRBV6-1 and TRBJ2-5; possible D gene TRBD2, 6 bases. Germline V gene data show CDR1 as MNHNS and CDR2 as SASEGT. The CDR3 contains 14 residues. With 3 bases removed from V and 4 bases from J, the gap between germline ends came to 12 bases. CDR3 sequence reads: CASSEASVGETQYF. The CDR3 DNA follows: TGTGCCAGCAGTGAGGCTAGCGTGGGAGAGACCCAGTACTTC.